This entry concerns a single T cell receptor beta chain. The antigen remains unidentified. The sample's treatment: roughly 20 received Ad26.COV2.S at low or high dose, single or two shots; five or six received placebo; per-sample allocation not given. After the first vaccine or placebo injection, samples were drawn on day 63. This entry is derived from a study of Ad26.COV2.S vaccination and SARS-CoV-2 variants. Study results and caveats: Breadth and depth estimates from TCRs may understate total T cell responses.

Profiled with immunoSEQ multiplex PCR; TCRdb holds only in-frame clones, not every one. This sample carries a few hundred thousand clones, about four fifths of them seen once, and the ten largest clones take almost 7.5%. Germline CDR1 and CDR2: SGHDT and YYEEEE. Between the trimmed V and J ends, which lost 5 bases and 6 bases, there was a span of 23 bases. CDR3 length equals 16 residues. This sequence originates from a person aged 18-65 years who received the Ad26.COV2.S COVID-19 vaccine or a placebo. The sequences come from peripheral blood, collected in a trial of Ad26.COV2.S vaccine versus placebo. The J gene is TRBJ1-1, the V gene TRBV5-6; possible D gene TRBD1, 6 bases. CDR3: CASSYGTLNRVAEAFF. CDR3 in DNA: TGTGCCAGCAGTTACGGGACTCTGAACAGGGTCGCTGAAGCTTTCTTT.